Below, 26 T cell receptor beta chains from the same sample are listed, as sequenced in a study of T cells in Graves' hyperthyroidism and ophthalmopathy. From RNA transcripts, TCR beta CDR3 regions were amplified. The TCR CDR3 first-round RT-PCR relied on the HTBI primer set. TCRdb independently ran MiXCR on the multiplex PCR reads; one entry per CDR3 protein. Among 360,000 or so distinct CDR3 sequences, 15% to 20% were seen once, and the ten largest hold 3.7%. The specimen was blood. These receptors came from a woman aged 18-35 years with Graves' hyperthyroidism.

The gene calls are TRBV6-1 and TRBJ2-7; D call uncertain. V dropped 10 bases and J dropped 1 base, with 8 bases sitting between them. This CDR3 spans 11 amino acids. Germline CDR1 and CDR2: MNHNS and SASEGT. The DNA of the CDR3 is TGTGCCATCGGGCAGTCCTACGAGCAGTACTTC. Residues: CAIGQSYEQYF.

J is TRBJ2-2 and V is TRBV12-3 or TRBV12-4, with D uncertain. The CDR3 is made up of 16 amino acids. Deletions cut 7 bases from V and 1 base from J, with 16 bases between. CDR3 sequence reads: CASIYDPTWNTGELFF. CDR3 DNA sequence: TGTGCCAGCATCTACGACCCGACTTGGAACACCGGGGAGCTGTTTTTT.

The sample holds many counts of this clonotype. The J gene is TRBJ2-7, the V gene TRBV12-3 or TRBV12-4; TRBD1 matches 9 bases. This CDR3 is built from 14 residues. V dropped 6 bases and J dropped 3; count of bases not matched to a gene: 6. CDR3 region: CASRGQGGSYEQYF. The DNA of the CDR3 is TGTGCCAGCAGGGGACAGGGAGGGAGCTACGAGCAGTACTTC.

This clonotype was observed at least ten times. The chain carries TRBV12-3 or TRBV12-4 and TRBJ2-5, with D hard to call. V was clipped by 0 bases and J by 5 bases, with 10 bases between them. The CDR3 loop spans 14 amino acids. In nucleotides, the CDR3 is TGTGCCAGCAGTTTAGCGGGGATCGGGGAGACCCAGTACTTC. This sequence encodes CASSLAGIGETQYF.

Ten or more counts support this clonotype. The V and J genes are TRBV19 and TRBJ2-2; tentatively, D is TRBD2 (6 bases). Per germline, CDR1 LNHDA and CDR2 SQIVND (reference sequence). CDR3 length: 15 residues. Deletions cut 5 bases from V and 3 bases from J, with 13 bases between. The DNA for the CDR3 is TGTGCCAGTAGTGGAGGGTTCGTCGACACCGGGGAGCTGTTTTTT. Amino acids: CASSGGFVDTGELFF.

V usage is TRBV10-3 and J usage is TRBJ2-2; D may be TRBD2 (5 bases). The germline CDR1 and CDR2 sequences are ENHRY and SYGVKD. Trimming took 5 bases from V and 6 from J, leaving 10 bases between them. This CDR3 region has 13 residues. The CDR3 nucleotides read TGTGCCATCAGTTCTTCTAGCTCCGGGGAGCTGTTTTTT. Its protein product is CAISSSSSGELFF.

This clonotype has ten or more counts. The chain recombines TRBV15 with TRBJ2-7; maybe TRBD2 (6 bases). Trimming pared 8 bases from V and 0 bases from J, leaving 17 bases between. The CDR3 extends over 15 amino acids. In germline, CDR1 is LNHNV, CDR2 YYDKDF (reference sequence). The CDR3 sequence is CATGSGGAFSYEQYF. The CDR3 DNA reads TGTGCCACCGGATCCGGCGGGGCATTCTCCTACGAGCAGTACTTC.

The V and J genes are TRBV7-2 and TRBJ2-7; tentatively, D is TRBD2 (5 bases). There are 13 residues in the CDR3. Trimming shortened V by 2 bases and J by 4 bases, and 9 bases separated the two germline ends. The germline gives CDR1 SGHTA, CDR2 FQGNSA. The CDR3 spells CASSLYSGYEQYF. The CDR3 coding sequence is TGTGCCAGCAGCTTATATTCGGGGTACGAGCAGTACTTC.

This clonotype showed up many times. The chain combines TRBV7-2 with TRBJ1-2; 9 bases agree with TRBD1. CDR3 size: 15 residues. The ends lost 5 bases at V and 1 base at J; junction bases unmatched: 5. The germline gives CDR1 SGHTA, CDR2 FQGNSA. CDR3 amino acids: CASSPRTGDNYGYTF. For the CDR3, the DNA is TGTGCCAGCAGCCCCCGGACAGGGGATAACTATGGCTACACCTTC.

Points on this clonotype: This may be a read error, as it is one base from a much larger clone. The chain combines TRBV28 with TRBJ2-5; D possibly uses TRBD1 or TRBD2 (5 bases each). Germline V lookup: CDR1 MDHEN, CDR2 SYDVKM. The CDR3 length is 16 residues. CDR3 in amino acids: CASRPLRDRGRETKYF. The CDR3 nucleotides are TGTGCCAGCAGACCACTAAGGGACCGGGGTCGAGAGACCAAGTACTTC.

In this sample, this clonotype turned up many times. The junction departs from the called germline gene at one end, perhaps through a read error. The chain couples TRBV11-2 to TRBJ2-2; D tentatively reads TRBD1 or TRBD2 (5 bases each). The length of the CDR3 is 15 residues. CDR1 is SGHAT, CDR2 FQNNGV, per germline. DNA for the CDR3: TGTGCCAGCAGCGCCCAGGGAGTAAGCACCGGGGAGCCGTTTTTT. This codes for CASSAQGVSTGEPFF.

By frequency in the sample, this clonotype is medium-sized (0.01 to 0.1%). V and J are TRBV5-1 and TRBJ2-7, with D possibly matching TRBD2 (5 bases). Per germline, CDR1 SGHRS and CDR2 YFSETQ. V lost 7 bases and J 5 bases, leaving 16 bases between the germline ends. This CDR3 spans 13 amino acids. In DNA, the CDR3 is TGCGCCAGCGCACTTGGAGGACGGAACGAGCAGTACTTC. Translation: CASALGGRNEQYF.

The chain has TRBV6-1 and TRBJ2-2, with TRBD1 identical over 9 bases. This CDR3 region has 14 residues. After removal of 7 bases from V and 8 bases from J, the junction contained 8 bases not matched to a gene. Germline V lookup: CDR1 MNHNS, CDR2 SASEGT. Here the CDR3 reads CASNRDRVSGELFF. In DNA form, the CDR3 reads TGTGCCAGCAACCGGGACAGGGTGTCTGGGGAGCTGTTTTTT.

In this sample, this clonotype turned up many times. V is TRBV30 and J is TRBJ1-2; D ambiguous. In germline, CDR1 is GTSNPN, CDR2 SVGIG (reference sequence). Trimming left V 1 base short and J 7 bases short, with 13 bases between. This CDR3 is built from 13 residues. The DNA of the CDR3 is TGTGCCTGGAGTGCCTGGACGGCCGTTGGCTACACCTTC. Protein product: CAWSAWTAVGYTF.

This clonotype has a count of ten or more. The chain is built from TRBV20-1 and TRBJ2-5, with D perhaps matching TRBD2 (7 bases). Germline loops: CDR1 DFQATT, CDR2 SNEGSKA (reference sequence). CDR3 size: 14 residues. V lost 3 bases to trimming and J lost 4 bases, with 15 bases between them. The CDR3 loop is CSARVGGPLETQYF. The CDR3 region has the DNA TGCAGTGCTAGGGTGGGGGGGCCCTTAGAGACCCAGTACTTC.

This clonotype occurred many times. The chain combines TRBV2 with TRBJ1-3, with TRBD1 as a possible D gene (6 bases). V lost 3 bases and J 0 bases, leaving 12 bases between the germline ends. Per the germline V gene, CDR1 is SNHLY and CDR2 is FYNNEI. This CDR3 comprises 16 residues. CDR3 protein: CASSDSDSDSGNTIYF. The CDR3 region has the DNA TGTGCCAGCAGTGATTCGGACAGCGACTCTGGAAACACCATATATTTT.

The V gene is TRBV3-1, the J gene TRBJ2-2; tentatively, D is TRBD1 (5 bases). In germline, CDR1 is LGHDT, CDR2 YNNKEL (reference sequence). The CDR3 length is 14 residues. Trimming shortened V by 4 bases and J by 6 bases, and 12 bases separated the two germline ends. As DNA, the CDR3 is TGTGCCAGCAGCCGCAAGGGGTGGGCCGGGGAGCTGTTTTTT. It codes for CASSRKGWAGELFF.

This clonotype was detected only a few times. The chain employs TRBV3-1 and TRBJ2-5; D gene unclear. This CDR3 contains 14 residues. Germline CDR1 and CDR2: LGHDT and YNNKEL (reference sequence). Trimming removed 1 base at V and 0 bases at J, with 6 bases between. CDR3 in DNA: TGTGCCAGCAGCCAAGTCAAGTACCAAGAGACCCAGTACTTC. It translates to CASSQVKYQETQYF.

As for this clonotype: A much larger clone is a single base away; this may be a read error. This chain joins TRBV6-1 and TRBJ2-5; TRBD1 might be the D (5 bases). The CDR3 sequence is 14 residues long. Germline CDR1 and CDR2: MNHNS and SASEGT. The V end lost 2 bases, the J end lost 1 base, and 8 bases lay between the germline ends. CDR3 in amino acids: CASSERTGQETQYF. The CDR3 DNA follows: TGTGCCAGCAGTGAACGAACAGGCCAAGAGACCCAGTACTTC.

The rearrangement uses TRBV18 and TRBJ1-2, with D tentatively TRBD1 (5 bases). The CDR3 loop spans 16 amino acids. Between the trimmed V and J ends, which lost 3 bases and 6 bases, there was a span of 20 bases. CDR1 and CDR2 (germline): KGHSH, LQKENI. This chain's CDR3 is CASSPLRGNRYHGYTF. As DNA, the CDR3 is TGTGCCAGCTCACCGCTGCGGGGCAACAGATATCATGGCTACACCTTC. Full variable domain (rest looked up from reference TRBV18 and TRBJ1-2): NAGVMQNPRHLVRRRGQEARLRCSPMKGHSHVYWYRQLPEEGLKFMVYLQKENIIDESGMPKERFSAEFPKEGPSILRIQQVVRGDSAAYFCASSPLRGNRYHGYTFGSGTRLTVV.

The chain combines TRBV11-1 with TRBJ1-5, with D perhaps TRBD1 (5 bases). The CDR3 runs 15 residues. V was cut by 2 bases and J by 2 bases, with 10 bases left in between. Germline CDR1 reads SGHAT; CDR2 reads FQDESV (reference sequence). The CDR3 DNA sequence: TGTGCCAGCAGCTTATCTTCGGGGGGCAATCAGCCCCAGCATTTT. It codes for CASSLSSGGNQPQHF.

This clonotype was counted ten times or more. The V and J genes are TRBV2 and TRBJ1-2; 8 nucleotides agree with TRBD1. V lost 8 bases to trimming and J lost 6 bases; unmatched junction nucleotides: 2. The CDR3 is made up of 11 amino acids. Germline V lookup: CDR1 SNHLY, CDR2 FYNNEI. The CDR3 loop is CASQTGDGYTF. The DNA of the CDR3 is TGTGCCAGCCAGACAGGGGATGGCTACACCTTC. The complete variable domain, with remaining parts taken from reference TRBV2 and TRBJ1-2, reads EPEVTQTPSHQVTQMGQEVILRCVPISNHLYFYWYRQILGQKVEFLVSFYNNEISEKSEIFDDQFSVERPDGSNFTLKIRSTKLEDSAMYFCASQTGDGYTFGSGTRLTVV.

This clonotype was detected only a few times. The V gene is TRBV11-1, the J gene TRBJ2-3; TRBD2 is a possible D gene (5 bases). The V gene's germline CDR1 is SGHAT and CDR2 FQDESV (reference sequence). V lost 3 bases and J 4 bases, leaving 20 bases between the germline ends. The CDR3 consists of 17 residues. CDR3 DNA: TGTGCCAGCAGCTTGCCGTTATCGTCTAGCTGGGCAGATACGCAGTATTTT. Translated, it gives CASSLPLSSSWADTQYF.

This clonotype has a count of ten or more. This could be a read error, since a much larger clone is one nucleotide away. The V gene is TRBV12-3 or TRBV12-4, the J gene TRBJ2-5; 7 bases map to TRBD1. The CDR3 is made up of 13 amino acids. The CDR3 here is CASTLGQGEIQYF. The CDR3 DNA reads as TGTGCCAGCACCCTGGGGCAGGGGGAGATCCAGTACTTC.

This clonotype came up many times. The chain has TRBV15 and TRBJ2-2; weak D call: TRBD1 (6 bases). There are 15 residues in the CDR3. Germline V gene lookup returns CDR1 LNHNV and CDR2 YYDKDF (reference sequence). The germline V and J ends were trimmed by 1 base and 2 bases, with 8 bases remaining between them. CDR3 residues: CATSRGTDNTGELFF. The CDR3 nucleotides read TGTGCCACCAGCAGAGGGACAGACAACACCGGGGAGCTGTTTTTT. The full variable domain, with the rest looked up from reference TRBV15 and TRBJ2-2, is DAMVIQNPRYQVTQFGKPVTLSCSQTLNHNVMYWYQQKSSQAPKLLFHYYDKDFNNEADTPDNFQSRRPNTSFCFLDIRSPGLGDTAMYLCATSRGTDNTGELFFGEGSRLTVL.

This clonotype was picked up many times. CDR3 region: CASSLGVEGYTF. The CDR3 region has the DNA TGTGCCAGCTCCCTGGGGGTAGAGGGCTACACCTTC. This chain joins TRBV12-3 or TRBV12-4 and TRBJ1-2, with D possibly being TRBD1 (5 bases). The CDR3 has 12 residues. V was cut by 8 bases and J by 8 bases, with 15 bases left in between.